The text below deals with one T cell receptor beta chain. This record comes from a study of blood T cell repertoires in COVID-19. Study details: The samples span acute and convalescent COVID-19 from the United States, Italy and Spain. PBMCs, B-cell-depleted T cells, or T cells were the source of the cDNA or gDNA that made up the material.

Germline V gene lookup returns CDR1 KGHSH and CDR2 LQKENI. CDR3 size: 15 residues. After removal of 5 bases from V and 2 bases from J, the junction contained 5 bases not matched to a gene. The authors' processing: Counts of nucleated cells, estimated from reference gene primer amplification, were obtained. The method was immunoSEQ multiplex PCR; TCRdb's version includes in-frame clones alone and lacks a portion of them. Clone size and V and J calls were adopted from that table, with D and trimming inferred from the DNA. The sample records over 40,000 clones, approximately 85% being singletons. This rearrangement joins TRBV18 to TRBJ1-2; 10 bases match TRBD1. This clonotype originated in a human donor in a cohort sampled during active COVID-19. Material for sequencing was peripheral blood. This CDR3 is CASSESGQGNYGYTF. The CDR3 DNA sequence: TGTGCCAGCTCAGAATCGGGACAGGGGAACTATGGCTACACCTTC.